The 17 T cell receptor beta chains below come from one sample, sequenced in a study of blood T cell repertoires in COVID-19. Sequenced by immunoSEQ multiplex PCR; TCRdb stores in-frame clones only, minus some. Among some 130,000 clones listed, 75% to 90% were seen once. The sequenced sample was peripheral blood. These receptors came from a man in his fifties or sixties with COVID-19, enrolled during active disease.

This clone showed up just once. This chain connects TRBV7-8 to TRBJ1-6, with 7 bases fitting TRBD1. The CDR3 length is 16 residues. Per the germline V gene, CDR1 is SGHVS and CDR2 is FQNEAQ. The trim removed 3 bases at V and 3 bases at J, leaving 5 bases unmatched. CDR3 in amino acids: CASSLDRPYYNSPLHF. CDR3 DNA: TGTGCCAGCAGCTTGGACAGGCCTTACTATAATTCACCCCTCCACTTT.

V usage is TRBV5-1 and J usage is TRBJ2-2; D possibly corresponds to TRBD2 (5 bases). There are 17 residues in the CDR3. The germline CDR1 and CDR2 sequences are SGHRS and YFSETQ. Trimming left V 1 base short and J 1 base short, with 14 bases between. The CDR3: CASSLFARAVNTGELFF. CDR3 DNA: TGCGCCAGCAGCTTGTTTGCCCGAGCGGTGAACACCGGGGAGCTGTTTTTT.

This clone was recorded once. The chain recombines TRBV19 with TRBJ2-2; possibly TRBD2 for D (5 bases). CDR1 and CDR2 (germline): LNHDA, SQIVND (reference sequence). V shed 3 bases and J shed 2 bases, with 16 bases lying between them. CDR3 length equals 17 residues. CDR3 DNA: TGTGCCAGTAGTATTTATGGACTCACAGCAAACACCGGGGAGCTGTTTTTT. Its translation: CASSIYGLTANTGELFF.

The V call is TRBV9, the J call TRBJ2-1; TRBD2 agrees at 8 bases. Trimming removed 0 bases from V and 5 bases from J; junction bases left unmatched: 7. The germline V gene encodes CDR1 SGDLS and CDR2 YYNGEE. This CDR3 comprises 16 residues. CDR3 sequence reads: CASSVAGGGRNNEQFF. Here the CDR3 DNA reads TGTGCCAGCAGCGTAGCCGGGGGGGGAAGAAACAATGAGCAGTTCTTC.

J is TRBJ1-6 and V is TRBV6-5, with D hard to call. The CDR3 totals 12 residues. Trimming left V 6 bases short and J 8 bases short, with 8 bases between. Germline V CDR1 and CDR2: MNHEY, SVGAGI. The CDR3 reads CASRAPHSPLHF. CDR3 nucleotide sequence: TGTGCCAGCAGAGCTCCCCATTCACCCCTCCACTTT.

This chain joins TRBV25-1 and TRBJ1-2; D is perhaps TRBD1 (5 bases). V shed 10 bases and J shed 4 bases, with 16 bases lying between them. Looked up from germline, CDR1 is MGHDK and CDR2 is SYGVNS. The CDR3 totals 13 residues. CDR3 nucleotides: TGTGCCACCCAGACCGTCGGGGGCTATGGCTACACCTTC. This encodes CATQTVGGYGYTF.

A remark on this clone: Other nucleotide sequences in the sample specify the same CDR3. This chain uses TRBV11-2 with TRBJ2-7; the match to TRBD1 covers 7 bases. This CDR3 has 16 amino acids. The junction had 11 bases not matched to a gene; V was cut back by 5 bases and J by 1 base. Germline V gene data show CDR1 as SGHAT and CDR2 as FQNNGV. The DNA of the CDR3 is TGTGCCAGCAGCAAATCCGGGACAGTATCTTCCTACGAGCAGTACTTC. This encodes CASSKSGTVSSYEQYF.

Concerning this clone: An end of the junction differs from the germline gene, which may be a read error. The rearrangement uses TRBV11-2 and TRBJ1-1, with 8 positions matching TRBD1. From germline, CDR1 is SGHAT and CDR2 FQNNGV. The CDR3 contains 13 residues. CDR3 sequence reads: CASSLGAGGFTPF. The CDR3 DNA reads TGTGCCAGCAGCTTAGGGGCAGGGGGCTTCACTCCCTTT. The full variable domain, its missing parts supplied by reference TRBV11-2 and TRBJ1-1, is EAGVAQSPRYKIIEKRQSVAFWCNPISGHATLYWYQQILGQGPKLLIQFQNNGVVDDSQLPKDRFSAERLKGVDSTLKIQPAKLEDSAVYLCASSLGAGGFTPFGQGTRLTVV.

The chain recombines TRBV24-1 with TRBJ1-4, with D possibly matching TRBD1 (5 bases). The ends were cut back, 7 bases at V and 8 bases at J, with 22 bases in the middle. Looked up from germline, CDR1 is KGHDR and CDR2 is SFDVKD. The CDR3 is made up of 16 amino acids. The CDR3 region is CATSTIEGGESEKLFF. CDR3 nucleotides: TGTGCCACCAGCACGATCGAGGGAGGGGAAAGCGAAAAACTGTTTTTT.

This chain joins TRBV2 and TRBJ1-5; D is perhaps TRBD1 (6 bases). Per germline, CDR1 SNHLY and CDR2 FYNNEI. The V and J ends lost 6 bases and 2 bases respectively, with 20 bases between them. This CDR3 region has 17 residues. The CDR3 here is CASSVRDIGAGNQPQHF. The DNA for the CDR3 is TGTGCCAGCAGCGTCCGGGACATCGGGGCCGGCAATCAGCCCCAGCATTTT. Using reference TRBV2 and TRBJ1-5 for the parts outside the CDR3, the full variable domain is EPEVTQTPSHQVTQMGQEVILRCVPISNHLYFYWYRQILGQKVEFLVSFYNNEISEKSEIFDDQFSVERPDGSNFTLKIRSTKLEDSAMYFCASSVRDIGAGNQPQHFGDGTRLSIL.

This CDR3 is CATSDRDSLGEQYF. For the CDR3, the DNA is TGTGCCACCAGTGACCGTGACAGCCTGGGGGAGCAGTACTTC. The chain uses TRBV24-1 and TRBJ2-7, with D possibly matching TRBD1 (5 bases). V was shortened by 4 bases and J by 7 bases, with 16 bases between the two germline ends. CDR3 size: 14 residues. The germline V gene has CDR1 KGHDR and CDR2 SFDVKD.

The V call is TRBV6-5, the J call TRBJ2-7; 9 positions match TRBD2. The CDR3 is 15 residues long. V lost 0 bases, J lost 3 bases, and 3 bases stayed unmatched. Germline CDR1 and CDR2: MNHEY and SVGAGI. This CDR3 reads CASSYSGLAGYEQYF. The CDR3 coding sequence is TGTGCCAGCAGTTACTCGGGACTAGCAGGCTACGAGCAGTACTTC.

In its sample, this clone was seen once. V usage is TRBV11-2 and J usage is TRBJ2-5; 9 bases match TRBD1. Germline CDR1 and CDR2: SGHAT and FQNNGV. The CDR3 is made up of 14 amino acids. V lost 5 bases, J lost 5 bases, and 6 bases stayed unmatched. In nucleotides, the CDR3 is TGTGCCAGCAGCCGGGACAGGGACATGGAGACCCAGTACTTC. Its protein product is CASSRDRDMETQYF.

This clone has a single count. J is TRBJ2-7 and V is TRBV30, with D possibly TRBD1 on 6 matching bases. Trimming took off 0 bases at V and 3 bases at J, with 9 bases between the two ends. CDR1 is GTSNPN and CDR2 is SVGIG in the germline V gene (reference sequence). The CDR3 is 13 residues long. In nucleotides, the CDR3 is TGTGCCTGGAGTGTAGAAGGGGGCTACGAGCAGTACTTC. This translates into CAWSVEGGYEQYF.

The rearrangement links TRBV6-5 to TRBJ1-1; the D gene is possibly TRBD1 (6 bases). Germline CDR1 MNHEY, CDR2 SVGAGI. With 7 bases removed from V and 0 bases from J, the gap between germline ends came to 15 bases. This CDR3 is 15 amino acids long. The DNA of the CDR3 is TGTGCCAGCACCGGGACAACCGCTTTGAACACTGAAGCTTTCTTT. The encoded protein is CASTGTTALNTEAFF.

The chain employs TRBV2 and TRBJ2-7; D not resolved. This CDR3 has 13 amino acids. CDR1 is SNHLY, CDR2 FYNNEI, per germline. Trimming stripped 2 bases from V and 5 bases from J, with 10 bases between. The CDR3 nucleotides read TGTGCCAGCAGTGAAATGGCAGGTAACGAGCAGTACTTC. It yields the protein CASSEMAGNEQYF.

The rearrangement links TRBV29-1 to TRBJ1-1; unclear D gene. This CDR3 is 13 amino acids long. Between the trimmed V and J ends, which lost 4 bases and 12 bases, there was a span of 21 bases. In germline, CDR1 is SQVTM, CDR2 ANQGSEA. In DNA, the CDR3 is TGCAGCGTTGTAGGCGGATATGCGGGTTGGACTTTCTTT. Translating gives CSVVGGYAGWTFF.